These 14 T cell receptor beta chains originate from one sample sequenced in a study of blood T cell repertoires in COVID-19. Repertoires were generated with immunoSEQ multiplex PCR, while TCRdb's copy carries only in-frame clones and drops some. The top ten hold about 8.3% of the sample, which has about 210,000 clones, roughly 80% seen once. Sequenced input: peripheral blood. Source of these receptors: a woman of 80 years or more with COVID-19, enrolled during active disease.

This rearrangement joins TRBV5-4 to TRBJ2-7; 10 nucleotides line up with TRBD2. The CDR3 length is 16 residues. Germline CDR1 and CDR2: SGHNT and YYREEE (reference sequence). After removal of 4 bases from V and 1 base from J, the junction contained 8 bases not matched to a gene. CDR3 nucleotide sequence: TGTGCCAGCAGCCCCAGCGGGGGGGATTGGTCCTACGAGCAGTACTTC. Translation gives CASSPSGGDWSYEQYF. The variable domain in full, completed from reference TRBV5-4 and TRBJ2-7, reads ETGVTQSPTHLIKTRGQQVTLRCSSQSGHNTVSWYQQALGQGPQFIFQYYREEENGRGNFPPRFSGLQFPNYSSELNVNALELDDSALYLCASSPSGGDWSYEQYFGPGTRLTVT.

The chain is built from TRBV7-2 and TRBJ2-7; 8 nucleotides match TRBD1. This CDR3 spans 14 amino acids. CDR1 is SGHTA, CDR2 FQGNSA, per germline. V lost 4 bases to trimming and J lost 2 bases; unmatched junction nucleotides: 4. CDR3 sequence reads: CASSSTGGPYEQYF. Here the CDR3 DNA reads TGTGCCAGCAGCTCCACAGGGGGACCCTACGAGCAGTACTTC.

The gene calls are TRBV11-1 and TRBJ2-7; perhaps TRBD2 as D (6 bases). Germline CDR1 is SGHAT and CDR2 is FQDESV (reference sequence). Deletions cut 5 bases from V and 6 bases from J, with 14 bases between. This CDR3 contains 13 residues. DNA for the CDR3: TGTGCCAGCAGCCAATCCCTCGGGGGCGAGCAGTACTTC. Its translation is CASSQSLGGEQYF.

This chain uses TRBV7-9 with TRBJ2-1, with 13 bases lining up with TRBD2. The CDR3 covers 15 residues. Germline assignment: CDR1 SEHNR and CDR2 FQNEAQ (reference sequence). Trimming removed 5 bases from V and 8 bases from J; junction bases left unmatched: 6. The CDR3 nucleotides are TGTGCCAGCAGCCGGACTAGCGGGAGCGTCCATGAGCAGTTCTTC. This gives the protein CASSRTSGSVHEQFF.

This chain connects TRBV3-1 (or the pseudogene TRBV3-2) to TRBJ2-4; 14 bases align to TRBD2. Trimming at V came to 1 base and at J to 3 bases, leaving 2 bases not matched to a gene. The CDR3 has 17 amino acids. Germline V gene lookup returns CDR1 LGHDT and CDR2 YNNKEL (reference sequence). The CDR3 coding sequence is TGTGCCAGCAGCCAAGGACTAGCGGGAGGGATCAAAAACATTCAGTACTTC. Amino acid sequence: CASSQGLAGGIKNIQYF.

This rearrangement joins TRBV7-2 to TRBJ1-2; tentatively, D is TRBD1 (5 bases). Between the trimmed V and J ends, which lost 1 base and 7 bases, there was a span of 19 bases. The CDR3 covers 16 residues. Germline CDR1 is SGHTA and CDR2 is FQGNSA. Written as DNA, the CDR3 is TGTGCCAGCAGCTTAGTTTCTGTGGTTACAGGCTCTGGCTACACCTTC. The encoded protein is CASSLVSVVTGSGYTF.

The genes are TRBV25-1 and TRBJ2-2, with D perhaps TRBD1 (6 bases). Germline V gene data show CDR1 as MGHDK and CDR2 as SYGVNS. CDR3 size: 14 residues. The V end lost 2 bases, the J end lost 5 bases, and 9 bases lay between the germline ends. CDR3 protein: CASSEGGRTGELFF. The CDR3 DNA reads TGTGCCAGCAGTGAAGGGGGCCGGACCGGGGAGCTGTTTTTT.

The rearrangement joins TRBV18 to TRBJ2-2; perhaps TRBD1 as D (6 bases). This CDR3 is built from 16 residues. Per germline, CDR1 KGHSH and CDR2 LQKENI. V was pared by 3 bases and J by 0 bases, with 11 bases between. The CDR3 DNA reads TGTGCCAGCTCACCTAGGGACATGACGAACACCGGGGAGCTGTTTTTT. As protein: CASSPRDMTNTGELFF. Together with reference TRBV18 and TRBJ2-2, the CDR3 gives the full variable domain: NAGVMQNPRHLVRRRGQEARLRCSPMKGHSHVYWYRQLPEEGLKFMVYLQKENIIDESGMPKERFSAEFPKEGPSILRIQQVVRGDSAAYFCASSPRDMTNTGELFFGEGSRLTVL.

This sequence joins TRBV6-1 and TRBJ1-2, with a possible D match to TRBD1 (5 bases). CDR3 length: 13 amino acids. Trimming took 7 bases from V and 4 from J, leaving 13 bases between them. Looked up from germline, CDR1 is MNHNS and CDR2 is SASEGT. CDR3 residues: CASTAGGGYGYTF. The CDR3 bases are TGTGCCAGCACCGCTGGGGGGGGCTATGGCTACACCTTC.

The chain has TRBV19 and TRBJ2-1; the D gene is possibly TRBD1 (7 bases). The V end lost 3 bases, the J end lost 8 bases, and 20 bases lay between the germline ends. Germline CDR1 is LNHDA and CDR2 is SQIVND (reference sequence). The CDR3 is made up of 16 amino acids. CDR3 nucleotide sequence: TGTGCCAGTAGTATCTCCGGGACTCTAAGGGGGCATGAGCAGTTCTTC. This gives the protein CASSISGTLRGHEQFF.

The table lists this clone with a count of one. The chain recombines TRBV6-1 with TRBJ2-7; D possibly corresponds to TRBD1 (6 bases). The CDR3 has 16 residues. Between the trimmed V and J ends, which lost 4 bases and 2 bases, there was a span of 18 bases. Germline assignment: CDR1 MNHNS and CDR2 SASEGT. This chain's CDR3 is CASSGWNDRYTYEQYF. As DNA, the CDR3 is TGTGCCAGCAGTGGATGGAATGACAGGTATACCTACGAGCAGTACTTC.

The chain has TRBV5-1 and TRBJ1-4; 8 bases match TRBD1. From germline, CDR1 is SGHRS and CDR2 YFSETQ. The V segment lost 4 bases and the J segment 12 bases; nucleotides outside the gene matches: 14. The CDR3 extends over 15 amino acids. The CDR3 here is CASSKLDRGVGELFF. The CDR3 nucleotides are TGCGCCAGCAGCAAGCTCGACAGGGGAGTTGGGGAACTGTTTTTT.

The chain's CDR3 is CASSQDRGKDTQYF. The DNA for the CDR3 is TGTGCCAGCAGCCAAGACAGGGGGAAAGATACGCAGTATTTT. This sequence joins TRBV6-5 and TRBJ2-3; 9 bases are a match to TRBD1. V shed 6 bases, J shed 5 bases, and the junction held 6 bases outside the gene matches. The CDR3 covers 14 residues. Germline loops: CDR1 MNHEY, CDR2 SVGAGI.

The V gene is TRBV15, the J gene TRBJ2-1; TRBD2 matches at 8 bases. The CDR3 loop spans 17 amino acids. The germline gives CDR1 LNHNV, CDR2 YYDKDF (reference sequence). The junction had 6 bases not matched to a gene; V was cut back by 0 bases and J by 2 bases. CDR3 sequence: CATSRDPLAGTYNEQFF. DNA of the CDR3: TGTGCCACCAGCAGAGATCCGTTAGCGGGGACCTACAATGAGCAGTTCTTC.